A selection of T cell receptor beta chains follows, all from one sample in a study of T cell responses to AZD1222 COVID-19 vaccine. Profiling relied on immunoSEQ multiplex PCR, and the TCRdb table lists in-frame clones only, not all of them. Of under 40,000 clones listed, around nine tenths are singletons. The sequencing used peripheral blood, collected on day 0 of AZD1222 vaccination. These TCRs come from an adult in good health. Each CDR3 is given with its conserved first and last residue. The D gene is left open where the match is weak. A row's size may be missing; if present it is once, few, many or a size class.

J | V | size | D | DNA | CDR3
TRBJ2-7 | TRBV28 | NA | NA | TGTGCCAGCAGTTTCACCGGGACGGGGGCTTACCACGAGCAGTACTTC | CASSFTGTGAYHEQYF
TRBJ2-3 | TRBV12-5 | NA | NA | TGTGCTAGTGGTTCTGGAAGAGACTCCGGCACAGATACGCAGTATTTT | CASGSGRDSGTDTQYF
TRBJ2-1 | TRBV12-5 | NA | TRBD2 | TGTGCTAGTGGTGACCCCGGGACTAGGGGGAATGAGCAGTTCTTC | CASGDPGTRGNEQFF
TRBJ2-1 | TRBV3-1/TRBV3-2 | NA | NA | TGTGCCAGCAGCCAACTAGTACTGGCAGAAGATTCCTACAATGAGCAGTTCTTC | CASSQLVLAEDSYNEQFF
TRBJ2-3 | TRBV9 | NA | TRBD2 | TGTGCCAGCAGCGTAGCGGGAGGGGGGATCACAGATACGCAGTATTTT | CASSVAGGGITDTQYF
TRBJ1-2 | TRBV18 | NA | TRBD1 | TGTGCCAGCTCACTGGGACAGGTTAACGGCTACACCTTC | CASSLGQVNGYTF
TRBJ2-2 | TRBV27 | NA | TRBD1 | TGTGCCAGCAGTTCCGACCGGACAGGTTACACCGGGGAGCTGTTTTTT | CASSSDRTGYTGELFF
TRBJ2-1 | TRBV25-1 | NA | NA | TGTGCCAGCAGTGACTCACCGAAGAATGAGCAGTTCTTC | CASSDSPKNEQFF
TRBJ1-1 | TRBV2 | NA | NA | TGTGCCAGCAGTCGGACCTTGGAGAACACTGAAGCTTTCTTT | CASSRTLENTEAFF
TRBJ2-7 | TRBV2 | NA | TRBD2 | TGTGCCAGCATCCTCGGCCGACTAGCGGGCGAGCAGTACTTC | CASILGRLAGEQYF
TRBJ1-1 | TRBV5-1 | NA | NA | TGCGCCAGCAGCTCGGCGCTGGGGTGGGTCACTGAAGCTTTCTTT | CASSSALGWVTEAFF
TRBJ1-4 | TRBV4-2 | NA | TRBD1 | TGTGCCAGCAGCCAAACCTCGGGGACAGGGGAGGAACTGTTTTTT | CASSQTSGTGEELFF
TRBJ1-6 | TRBV6-5 | NA | NA | TGTGCCAGCAGGGGGCTTGGGGGTTCACCCCTCCACTTT | CASRGLGGSPLHF
TRBJ1-2 | TRBV7-9 | NA | NA | TGTGCCAGCAGCCATGACAACCTCCATGGCTACACCTTC | CASSHDNLHGYTF
TRBJ2-7 | TRBV28 | once | NA | TGTGCCAGCAGTTCGGAGCGATCCTACGAGCAGTACTTC | CASSSERSYEQYF
TRBJ2-3 | TRBV6-5 | NA | NA | TGTGCCAGTCGGGAGGAGGGGGGCCGGATAGATACGCAGTATTTT | CASREEGGRIDTQYF
TRBJ1-6 | TRBV6-2/TRBV6-3 | NA | TRBD1 | TGTGCCAGCAGGTACAGGGGGCTTGAATCACCCCTCCACTTT | CASRYRGLESPLHF
TRBJ1-1 | TRBV10-2 | NA | TRBD1 | TGCGCCAGCAGTTTAGACAGGGGGATAGCTTTCTTT | CASSLDRGIAFF
TRBJ2-7 | TRBV6-5 | NA | NA | TGTGCCAGCGGGACCGTAGACTCCTACGAGCAGTACTTC | CASGTVDSYEQYF
TRBJ1-5 | TRBV5-1 | NA | NA | TGCGCCAGCAGCTTCGATAGCAATCAGCCCCAGCATTTT | CASSFDSNQPQHF
TRBJ1-1 | TRBV6-6 | once | TRBD1 | TGTGCCAGCAGTCGGGACAGGAACATGAACACTGAAGCTTTCTTT | CASSRDRNMNTEAFF
TRBJ2-3 | TRBV28 | NA | NA | TGTGCCAGCAGGGGGGGTCCCCTGGGGGTCACAGATACGCAGTATTTT | CASRGGPLGVTDTQYF
TRBJ2-1 | TRBV12-3/TRBV12-4 | NA | TRBD1 | TGTGCCAGCAGGCTGGGACAGGGCAATGAGCAGTTCTTC | CASRLGQGNEQFF
TRBJ2-1 | TRBV5-4 | NA | TRBD2 | TGTGCCAGCAGCGGGGGGACTAGCGGGTACAATGAGCAGTTCTTC | CASSGGTSGYNEQFF
TRBJ1-1 | TRBV6-5 | NA | TRBD1 | TGTGCCAGCAGTTACACAGGGGACGGGGTCACTGAAGCTTTCTTT | CASSYTGDGVTEAFF
TRBJ1-2 | TRBV24-1 | few | NA | TGTGCCACCAGTGACCGCAACTATGGCTACACCTTC | CATSDRNYGYTF
TRBJ2-5 | TRBV23-1 | NA | NA | TGCGCCAGCAGTAAGAAACCAGGGACCCAGTACTTC | CASSKKPGTQYF
TRBJ2-7 | TRBV18 | NA | NA | TGTGCCAGCTCACCATCTGTCCCCAGGAGCTCCTACGAGCAGTACTTC | CASSPSVPRSSYEQYF
TRBJ2-3 | TRBV13 | NA | NA | TGTGCCAGCAGCTTAGATTTCTCAAGCACAGATACGCAGTATTTT | CASSLDFSSTDTQYF
TRBJ1-4 | TRBV21-1 | NA | NA | TGTGCCAGCAGCAAGCCCCGGGGGGCCCATAATGAAAAACTGTTTTTT | CASSKPRGAHNEKLFF
TRBJ2-5 | TRBV5-4 | NA | TRBD2 | TGTGCCAGCAGCGTAAGACTAGCGTCCAACCAAGAGGCCCAGTACTTC | CASSVRLASNQEAQYF
TRBJ1-1 | TRBV27 | NA | NA | TGTGCCAGCAGTTTACATGGGCCGATTCCTGAAGCTTTCTTT | CASSLHGPIPEAFF
TRBJ1-2 | TRBV14 | NA | NA | TGTGCCAGCAGCCAAGATCAGTCCCAGGGCAACTATGGCTACACCTTC | CASSQDQSQGNYGYTF
TRBJ1-1 | TRBV5-1 | NA | TRBD1 | TGCGCCAGCAGCGGGGGCCGACAGGGGAACACTGAAGCTTTCTTT | CASSGGRQGNTEAFF
TRBJ1-4 | TRBV11-2 | once | TRBD1 | TGTGCCAGCAGCCCCCGAGGGACAGTTGAAAAACTGTTTTTT | CASSPRGTVEKLFF
TRBJ2-1 | TRBV7-9 | NA | TRBD1 | TGTGCCAGCAGCCGACAGGGCGGTAATGAGCAGTTCTTC | CASSRQGGNEQFF
TRBJ1-5 | TRBV7-9 | NA | NA | TGTGCCAGCAGCTTAGAGGGAGGTCAGCCCCAGCATTTT | CASSLEGGQPQHF
TRBJ2-1 | TRBV20-1 | NA | TRBD2 | TGCAGTGCTAGTCGTCTAGCGGAAAACAATGAGCAGTTCTTC | CSASRLAENNEQFF
TRBJ2-5 | TRBV27 | NA | TRBD2 | TGTGCCAGCAGGGAGAGCGGGGGCGGCAAGACCCAGTACTTC | CASRESGGGKTQYF
TRBJ1-2 | TRBV19 | NA | TRBD1 | TGTGCCAGTAGTATTGGGACAGCCATAGCCATCTACACCTTC | CASSIGTAIAIYTF
TRBJ1-1 | TRBV3-1/TRBV3-2 | NA | NA | TGTGCCAGCAGCCAATCTCCGGGACAGAACACTGAAGCTTTCTTT | CASSQSPGQNTEAFF
TRBJ1-6 | TRBV11-2 | NA | NA | TGTGCCAGCAGCTTAGGGAGCTCCTATAATTCACCCCTCCACTTT | CASSLGSSYNSPLHF
TRBJ2-7 | TRBV14 | NA | NA | TGTGCCAGCAGCCCAACGGACGGGAGCTCCTACGAGCAGTACTTC | CASSPTDGSSYEQYF
TRBJ2-7 | TRBV29-1 | NA | TRBD1 | TGCAGCGTCCCCGGGACAGAATACGAGCAGTACTTC | CSVPGTEYEQYF
TRBJ1-6 | TRBV19 | NA | NA | TGTGCCAGTAGTATCGTACTGCTGGATTCACCCCTCCACTTT | CASSIVLLDSPLHF
TRBJ2-1 | TRBV18 | NA | NA | TGTGCCAGCTCACCGTTGGATGAGCAGTTCTTC | CASSPLDEQFF
TRBJ1-5 | TRBV12-3/TRBV12-4 | NA | NA | TGTGCCAGCAGTTTAAACCGGGAGCAGCCCCAGCATTTT | CASSLNREQPQHF
TRBJ1-1 | TRBV19 | NA | TRBD1 | TGTGCCAGTATGAGGATTCCGGGACAGGGGGGGACTGAAGCTTTCTTT | CASMRIPGQGGTEAFF
TRBJ1-2 | TRBV5-1 | NA | TRBD1 | TGCGCCAGCAGCTTGGGGGGACAGGGGGCCTTTGGCTACACCTTC | CASSLGGQGAFGYTF
TRBJ1-6 | TRBV9 | NA | NA | TGTGCCAGCACCACGGACGGTAGGAATTCACCCCTCCACTTT | CASTTDGRNSPLHF
TRBJ2-1 | TRBV3-1/TRBV3-2 | NA | NA | TGTGCCAGCAGCGGGCTAGTGGGAGCTAATGAGCAGTTCTTC | CASSGLVGANEQFF
TRBJ1-2 | TRBV18 | NA | TRBD1 | TGTGCCAGCTCACCGGGACAGGGAAGGTATGGCTACACCTTC | CASSPGQGRYGYTF
TRBJ1-5 | TRBV21-1 | once | NA | TGTGCCAGCAGCATTCGGAATCAGCCCCAGCATTTT | CASSIRNQPQHF
TRBJ2-2 | TRBV7-3 | few | TRBD1 | TGTGCCAGCAGCTTTAACCGGGACAGGGGCACCGGGGAGCTGTTTTTT | CASSFNRDRGTGELFF